The rows below give T cell receptor beta chains drawn from one sample of a study of control samples from healthy donors and cancer patients. Using immunoSEQ multiplex PCR, the repertoire was profiled, and TCRdb retains in-frame clones only, with some absent. Here the sample spans 250,000 to 300,000 clones, over 75% being singletons. Sequenced material: PBMCs. Every receptor here comes from an older woman with lung cancer. The CDR3 runs from the conserved cysteine through the conserved F or W. The D gene is left open where the match is weak. Only part of the rows carry a size: once, few, many, or a class if the clone is expanded.

CDR3 protein: CASSTETQYF
CDR3 DNA: TGTGCCAGCAGTACCGAGACCCAGTACTTC
V gene: TRBV28
D gene: .
clone size: .
J gene: TRBJ2-5

CDR3 protein: CASSPGMEERPQHF
CDR3 DNA: TGTGCCAGCAGCCCCGGGATGGAGGAGAGGCCCCAGCATTTT
V gene: TRBV9
D gene: .
clone size: .
J gene: TRBJ1-5

CDR3 protein: CASSPQTGITPNYGYTF
CDR3 DNA: TGTGCCAGCAGCCCCCAGACAGGGATAACCCCTAACTATGGCTACACCTTC
V gene: TRBV7-2
D gene: TRBD1
clone size: few
J gene: TRBJ1-2

CDR3 protein: CASSAGGIAGQETQYF
CDR3 DNA: TGTGCCAGCAGCGCCGGGGGTATCGCGGGCCAAGAGACCCAGTACTTC
V gene: TRBV9
D gene: .
clone size: .
J gene: TRBJ2-5

CDR3 protein: CASGSGGALGETQYF
CDR3 DNA: TGTGCCAGCGGTAGCGGGGGGGCGCTCGGTGAGACCCAGTACTTC
V gene: TRBV3-1/TRBV3-2
D gene: TRBD2
clone size: once
J gene: TRBJ2-5

CDR3 protein: CASSLGISGTGELFF
CDR3 DNA: TGTGCCAGCAGTTTGGGGATTAGCGGGACCGGGGAGCTGTTTTTT
V gene: TRBV6-5
D gene: TRBD2
clone size: .
J gene: TRBJ2-2

CDR3 protein: CASSGVQFTDTQYF
CDR3 DNA: TGTGCCAGCTCCGGAGTCCAGTTCACAGATACGCAGTATTTT
V gene: TRBV9
D gene: .
clone size: .
J gene: TRBJ2-3

CDR3 protein: CASTRLAASYEQYF
CDR3 DNA: TGTGCCAGCACGCGGCTAGCGGCCTCATACGAGCAGTACTTC
V gene: TRBV6-6
D gene: TRBD2
clone size: .
J gene: TRBJ2-7

CDR3 protein: CASSDDGNQPQHF
CDR3 DNA: TGCGCCAGCAGTGATGATGGGAATCAGCCCCAGCATTTT
V gene: TRBV10-1
D gene: .
clone size: .
J gene: TRBJ1-5

CDR3 protein: CATSDLTSGRGTGELFF
CDR3 DNA: TGTGCCACCAGTGATCTTACTAGCGGGAGAGGAACCGGGGAGCTGTTTTTT
V gene: TRBV24-1
D gene: TRBD2
clone size: .
J gene: TRBJ2-2

CDR3 protein: CASSQDGGIGNQPQHF
CDR3 DNA: TGCGCCAGCAGCCAAGACGGCGGGATTGGCAATCAGCCCCAGCATTTT
V gene: TRBV4-1
D gene: .
clone size: .
J gene: TRBJ1-5

CDR3 protein: CASSPRQGDLYGYTF
CDR3 DNA: TGTGCCAGCTCACCAAGACAGGGAGATTTGTATGGCTACACCTTC
V gene: TRBV18
D gene: TRBD1
clone size: .
J gene: TRBJ1-2

CDR3 protein: CASSVREVSTPNTGELFF
CDR3 DNA: TGTGCCAGCAGCGTCCGAGAGGTCAGTACCCCGAACACCGGGGAGCTGTTTTTT
V gene: TRBV21-1
D gene: .
clone size: .
J gene: TRBJ2-2

CDR3 protein: CASSQLALGRRFYEQYF
CDR3 DNA: TGTGCCAGCAGCCAACTTGCGCTGGGTAGGCGGTTCTACGAGCAGTACTTC
V gene: TRBV7-8
D gene: .
clone size: .
J gene: TRBJ2-7